This T cell receptor (beta chain) stems from a study of T-cell reconstitution after alpha-beta-depleted transplantation in children. Overall study results and limits: Some patients owed their high day-60 TCRbeta diversity to surviving recipient T cells and thymic progenitors. Reports say that about two months after transplant, the alpha-beta T cells came out of several hundred graft clones that had expanded.

This clonotype came up a few times. Its antigen is still unknown. Unique molecular identifiers were used in preparing the TCRbeta library. TCRdb reprocessed the PCR reads with MiXCR, giving one entry per CDR3 protein. The sample shows 580,000 or so distinct CDR3 sequences, approximately 22% of them seen only once. Sequences were derived from PBMCs, mostly from graft donor cells, sampled 360 days after TCRalphabeta/CD19-depleted stem cell transplant. The sequence came from a boy under three years old who had a stem cell transplant for acute myeloid leukemia, so the T cells may come from the graft donor.

CDR3 in DNA: TGTGCCAGCAGGGGGTCAATTGGGGCCTACGAGCAGTACGTC. As protein: CASRGSIGAYEQYV. V is TRBV7-7 and J is TRBJ2-7; D is ambiguous. The CDR3 runs 14 residues. V lost 6 bases and J 2 bases, leaving 14 bases between the germline ends. Germline-derived CDR1 and CDR2 are SSHAT and FNYEAQ (reference sequence).